Given below is one TCR beta chain in context. Its recognized antigen is unknown. No much larger clone exists at a distance of one base, and base qualities are not known. To sequence the TCRbeta CDR3 region, genomic DNA was isolated from the sorted cells. TCRbeta CDR3 regions were sequenced using the immunoSEQ Assay. TCRdb re-hosts the immuneACCESS table, in-frame sequences only. Its copies lack some clones; in the studies checked, an unresolved V gene accounts for under half of them, and the cause for the rest is not known. This sample comprises tens of thousands of clones, 70% to 90% of them detected only once. In total, the top ten clones hold 20% to 30% of the sample. The trial excluded patients who had a history of autoimmune disease or were on systemic immunosuppression. In every dose cohort, peripheral blood was drawn for TCR sequencing at baseline, cycle 4 day 1, and cycle 7 day 1. Samples came from an open-label, multicenter, first-in-human phase I dose-escalation trial of ivuxolimab. Adults with locally advanced or metastatic melanoma, renal cell, hepatocellular, or head and neck squamous cell carcinoma were enrolled in the trial. Before TCR sequencing, CD4+ T cells and CD8+ T cells from peripheral blood were sorted into separate populations.

The sample originates from a study of OX40 agonist ivuxolimab in advanced cancers. A note on the overall study: Ivuxolimab, which targeted the costimulatory receptor OX40 (CD134), was an agonistic, fully human IgG2 monoclonal antibody. Intravenous ivuxolimab was administered to patients every 2 weeks at six dose levels: 0.01, 0.1, 0.3, 1.5, 3 and 10 mg/kg. Of the roughly 54 dose-escalation patients, hepatocellular carcinoma was present in roughly 19, melanoma in approximately 15, renal cell carcinoma in 9 and head and neck cancer in 9. In the dose-escalation cohort, roughly 80% of patients were male, and the mean age was approximately 60 years, with a range of about 23 to 80. Prior anti-PD-1, anti-PD-L1 or anti-CTLA-4 therapy was permitted, and approximately 42% of dose-escalation patients had received checkpoint inhibitors. Three dose-escalation patients achieved partial responses, one with hepatocellular carcinoma and two with cutaneous melanoma. Peripheral TCRbeta sequencing was intended to test whether TCR sequence diversity was altered and clonal T-cell expansion was caused by ivuxolimab. The paper describes the monotherapy dose-escalation part (N of about 52 patients) of the phase I trial of ivuxolimab. What the research found in general, with its limitations: The antigen specificity of the peripheral T cells that underwent clonal expansion was not determined. At doses from 0.1 to 3.0 mg/kg, clonal expansion was seen in both CD4+ and CD8+ blood T cells between baseline and week 6. After ivuxolimab, expanded clones were on average more numerous among CD8+ T cells than among CD4+ T cells. Low levels of normalized T-cell clonal expansion were also seen in some nonresponding patients. Partial responders in the 0.1-3.0 mg/kg groups had among the lowest normalized peripheral clonal expansion, especially among CD8+ T cells.

V and J lose 0 bases and 3 bases, and a span of 12 bases separates them. The CDR3 measures 15 amino acids from cysteine to phenylalanine. The DNA shown is the 45-base CDR3, in frame from base 1. The germline V gene provides CDR1 SQVTM and CDR2 ANQGSEA. The receptor's source is an adult with an advanced solid tumor such as melanoma, head and neck, liver or kidney cancer. The material sequenced was CD4+ or CD8+ T cells sorted from blood, taken in a trial of the OX40 agonist ivuxolimab. The V and J genes are TRBV29-1 and TRBJ2-1; TRBD1 is a weak D gene call, 5 bases matching. The CDR3 protein is CSVEDPTDDYNEQFF. The nucleotide sequence reads TGCAGCGTTGAAGACCCGACAGACGACTACAATGAGCAGTTCTTC.